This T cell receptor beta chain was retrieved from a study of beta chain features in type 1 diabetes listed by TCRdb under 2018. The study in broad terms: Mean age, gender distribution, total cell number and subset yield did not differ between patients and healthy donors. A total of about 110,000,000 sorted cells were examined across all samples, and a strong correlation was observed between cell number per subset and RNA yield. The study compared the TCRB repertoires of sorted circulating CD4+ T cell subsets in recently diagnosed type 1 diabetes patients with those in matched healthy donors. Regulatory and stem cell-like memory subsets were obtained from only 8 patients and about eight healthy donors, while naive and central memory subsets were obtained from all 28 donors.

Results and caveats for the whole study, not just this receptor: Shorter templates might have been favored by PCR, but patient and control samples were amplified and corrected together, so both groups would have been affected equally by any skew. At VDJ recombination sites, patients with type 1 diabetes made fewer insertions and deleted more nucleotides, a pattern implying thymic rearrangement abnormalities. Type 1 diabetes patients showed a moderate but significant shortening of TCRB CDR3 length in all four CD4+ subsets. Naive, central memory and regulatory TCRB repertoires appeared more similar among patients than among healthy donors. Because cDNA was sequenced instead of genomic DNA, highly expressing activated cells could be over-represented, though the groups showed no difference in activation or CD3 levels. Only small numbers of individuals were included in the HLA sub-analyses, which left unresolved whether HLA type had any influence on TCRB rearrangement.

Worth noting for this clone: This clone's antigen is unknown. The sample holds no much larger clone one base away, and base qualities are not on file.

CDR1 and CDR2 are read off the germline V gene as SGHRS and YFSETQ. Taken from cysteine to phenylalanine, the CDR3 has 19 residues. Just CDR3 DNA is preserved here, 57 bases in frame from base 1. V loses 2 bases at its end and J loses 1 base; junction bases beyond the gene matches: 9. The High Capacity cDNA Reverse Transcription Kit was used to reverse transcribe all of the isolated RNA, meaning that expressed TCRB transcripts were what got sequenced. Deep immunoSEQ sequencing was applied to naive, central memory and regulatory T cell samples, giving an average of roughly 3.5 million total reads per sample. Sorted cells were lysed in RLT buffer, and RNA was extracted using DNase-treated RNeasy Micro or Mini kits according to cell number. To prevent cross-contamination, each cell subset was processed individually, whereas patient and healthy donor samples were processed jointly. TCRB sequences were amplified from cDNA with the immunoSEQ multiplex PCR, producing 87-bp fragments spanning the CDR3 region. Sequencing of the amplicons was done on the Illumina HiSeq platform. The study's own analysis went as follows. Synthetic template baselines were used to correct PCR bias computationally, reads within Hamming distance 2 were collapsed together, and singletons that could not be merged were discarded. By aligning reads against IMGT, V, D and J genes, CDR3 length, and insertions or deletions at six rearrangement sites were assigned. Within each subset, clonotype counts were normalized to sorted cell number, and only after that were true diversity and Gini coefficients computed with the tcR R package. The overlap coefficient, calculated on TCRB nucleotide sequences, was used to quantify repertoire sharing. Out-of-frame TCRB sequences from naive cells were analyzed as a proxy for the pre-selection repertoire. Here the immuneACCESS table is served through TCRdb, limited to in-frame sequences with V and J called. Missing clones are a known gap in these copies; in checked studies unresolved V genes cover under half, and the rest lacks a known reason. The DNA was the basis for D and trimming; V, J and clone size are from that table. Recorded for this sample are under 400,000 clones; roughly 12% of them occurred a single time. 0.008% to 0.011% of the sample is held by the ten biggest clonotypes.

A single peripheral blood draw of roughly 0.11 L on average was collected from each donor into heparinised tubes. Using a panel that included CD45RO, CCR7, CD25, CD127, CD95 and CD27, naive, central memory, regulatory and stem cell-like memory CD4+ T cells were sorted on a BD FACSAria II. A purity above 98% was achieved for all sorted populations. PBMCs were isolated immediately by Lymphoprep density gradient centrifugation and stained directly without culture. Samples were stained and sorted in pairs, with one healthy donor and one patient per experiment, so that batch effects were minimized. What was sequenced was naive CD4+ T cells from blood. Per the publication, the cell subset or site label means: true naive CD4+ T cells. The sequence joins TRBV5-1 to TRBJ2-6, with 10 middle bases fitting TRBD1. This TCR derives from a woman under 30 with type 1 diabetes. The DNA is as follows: TGCGCCAGCAGCTTACGACAGGGGGCGAGCCGTTCTGGGGCCAACGTCCTGACTTTC. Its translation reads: CASSLRQGASRSGANVLTF. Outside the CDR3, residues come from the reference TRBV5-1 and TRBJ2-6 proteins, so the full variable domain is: KAGVTQTPRYLIKTRGQQVTLSCSPISGHRSVSWYQQTPGQGLQFLFEYFSETQRNKGNFPGRFSGRQFSNSRSEMNVSTLELGDSALYLCASSLRQGASRSGANVLTFGAGSRLTVL.